Sequencing of this TCR beta chain was carried out in a study of blood T cell repertoires in COVID-19. Across the study: COVID-19 samples collected from the United States, Italy and Spain covered acute and convalescent phases. PBMCs, B-cell-depleted T cells, or T cells provided the cDNA or gDNA that made up the material.

This table comes from immunoSEQ multiplex PCR, and its TCRdb copy is limited to in-frame clones, with some not included. The sample holds approximately 170,000 clones, about 88% seen once. V lost 2 bases and J lost 6; bases outside the gene matches: 8. Germline V gene lookup returns CDR1 MNHEY and CDR2 SMNVEV (reference sequence). The CDR3 loop spans 16 amino acids. The chain has TRBV27 and TRBJ2-1; 9 bases agree with TRBD2. Sequenced material: peripheral blood. The TCR sequence derives from a man aged 18 to 30 who had recovered from COVID-19. The CDR3: CASSLVREGRGNEQFF. Written as DNA, the CDR3 is TGTGCCAGCAGTTTAGTGCGGGAGGGCCGGGGCAATGAGCAGTTCTTC.